This T cell receptor (beta chain) was identified during a study of blood T cell repertoires in COVID-19. As for the study in general: The origin of the acute and convalescent COVID-19 samples was the United States, Italy and Spain.

Per the study methods: Researchers report that nucleated cell counts were estimated from reference gene primer amplification. TCRdb's copy holds only in-frame clones and misses some; the assay was immunoSEQ multiplex PCR. The V and J calls and clone size were taken over from that table, and D and trimming were inferred from the DNA. The sample contains approximately 110,000 clones, approximately 90% of which appear only once. Trimming pared 4 bases from V and 4 bases from J, leaving 15 bases between. The CDR3 extends over 14 amino acids. CDR1 is SGHTS, CDR2 YDEGEE, per germline. The sequencing input was peripheral blood. This rearrangement joins TRBV5-8 to TRBJ2-7; D may be TRBD2 (6 bases). This clonotype originated in a woman aged 45-59 years with acute or convalescent COVID-19. CDR3 coding DNA: TGTGCCAGCAGCCGCAGGGCCGGGGGTTACGAGCAGTACTTC. Protein: CASSRRAGGYEQYF.